This T cell receptor beta chain comes out of a study of CD8 T cells in Susac syndrome. About the research overall: Patients with Susac syndrome were, at the time of blood collection, therapy-naive, maintained on corticosteroids, or maintained on intravenous immunoglobulin alone.

Sequencing of TCR beta, carried out with a high-throughput approach, was applied to CD8+ and CD4+ T cells from the blood. Purification of the CD8+ and CD4+ T cells relied on negative isolation, and TEMRA cells underwent FACS enrichment. cDNA came from roughly 0.53 to 1 ug RNA primed by random hexamers. TCRdb reprocessed the immunoSEQ multiplex PCR reads via MiXCR and lists one record per CDR3 protein. The profile covers roughly 150,000 distinct CDR3 sequences, with approximately 95% appearing a single time and 0.16% taken by the ten largest. The CDR3 totals 14 residues. In germline, CDR1 is MNHEY, CDR2 SVGEGT. Trimming cost V 7 bases and J 0 bases, with 7 bases left between them.

Sequenced input: CD4+ T cells from PBMCs. The TCR was taken from a human donor with Susac syndrome. J is TRBJ2-6 and V is TRBV6-2 or TRBV6-3; no firm D call. This CDR3 reads CASKRSSGANVLTF. DNA for the CDR3: TGTGCCAGCAAGAGAAGCTCTGGGGCCAACGTCCTGACTTTC.